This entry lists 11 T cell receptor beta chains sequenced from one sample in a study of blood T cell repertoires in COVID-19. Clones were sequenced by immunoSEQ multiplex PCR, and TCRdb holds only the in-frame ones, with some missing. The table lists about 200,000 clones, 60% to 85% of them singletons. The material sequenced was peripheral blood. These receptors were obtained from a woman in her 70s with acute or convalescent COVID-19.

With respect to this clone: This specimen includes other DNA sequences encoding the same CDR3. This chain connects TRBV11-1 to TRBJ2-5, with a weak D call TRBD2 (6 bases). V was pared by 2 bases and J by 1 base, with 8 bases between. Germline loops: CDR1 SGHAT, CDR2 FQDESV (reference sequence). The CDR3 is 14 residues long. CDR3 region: CASSLRDFQETQYF. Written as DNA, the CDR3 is TGTGCCAGCAGCTTACGGGACTTCCAAGAGACCCAGTACTTC.

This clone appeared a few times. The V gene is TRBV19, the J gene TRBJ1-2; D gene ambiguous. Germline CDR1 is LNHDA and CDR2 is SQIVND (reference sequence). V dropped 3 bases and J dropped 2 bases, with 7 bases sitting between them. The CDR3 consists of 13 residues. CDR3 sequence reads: CASSIDWNYGYTF. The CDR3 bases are TGTGCCAGTAGTATTGACTGGAACTATGGCTACACCTTC.

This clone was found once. The CDR3 bases are TGTGCCACCAGTGCGGGACAGAACCTGAACACTGAAGCTTTCTTT. Translating gives CATSAGQNLNTEAFF. This sequence joins TRBV15 and TRBJ1-1; the match to TRBD1 covers 7 bases. Germline V gives CDR1 LNHNV, CDR2 YYDKDF (reference sequence). V lost 6 bases to trimming and J lost 0 bases; unmatched junction nucleotides: 7. The CDR3 consists of 15 residues.

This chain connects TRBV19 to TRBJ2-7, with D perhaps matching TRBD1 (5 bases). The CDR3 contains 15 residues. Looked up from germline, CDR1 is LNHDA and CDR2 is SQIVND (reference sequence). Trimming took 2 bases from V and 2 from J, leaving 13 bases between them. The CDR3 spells CASSIYQGTAYEQYF. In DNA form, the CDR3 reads TGTGCCAGTAGTATATATCAGGGTACGGCCTACGAGCAGTACTTC. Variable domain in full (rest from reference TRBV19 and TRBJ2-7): DGGITQSPKYLFRKEGQNVTLSCEQNLNHDAMYWYRQDPGQGLRLIYYSQIVNDFQKGDIAEGYSVSREKKESFPLTVTSAQKNPTAFYLCASSIYQGTAYEQYFGPGTRLTVT.

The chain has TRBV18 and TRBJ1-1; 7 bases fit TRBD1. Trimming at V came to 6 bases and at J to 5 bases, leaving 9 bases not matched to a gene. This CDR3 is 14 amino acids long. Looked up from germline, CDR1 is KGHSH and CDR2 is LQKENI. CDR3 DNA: TGTGCCAGCTCTCCGGGGACAGTTCGGACTGAAGCTTTCTTT. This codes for CASSPGTVRTEAFF.

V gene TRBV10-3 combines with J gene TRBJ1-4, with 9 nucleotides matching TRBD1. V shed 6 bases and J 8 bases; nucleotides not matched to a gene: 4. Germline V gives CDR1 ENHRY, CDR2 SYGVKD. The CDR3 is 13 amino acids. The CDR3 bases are TGTGCCATCAGGGGACAGGGTGGGGAAAAACTGTTTTTT. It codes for CAIRGQGGEKLFF.

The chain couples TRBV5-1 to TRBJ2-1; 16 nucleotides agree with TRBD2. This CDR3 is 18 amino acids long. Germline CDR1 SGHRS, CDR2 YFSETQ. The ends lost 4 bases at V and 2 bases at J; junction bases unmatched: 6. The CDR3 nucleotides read TGCGCCAGCAGCCCCCAGGGGACTAGCGGGAGGGCCTACAATGAGCAGTTCTTC. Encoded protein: CASSPQGTSGRAYNEQFF.

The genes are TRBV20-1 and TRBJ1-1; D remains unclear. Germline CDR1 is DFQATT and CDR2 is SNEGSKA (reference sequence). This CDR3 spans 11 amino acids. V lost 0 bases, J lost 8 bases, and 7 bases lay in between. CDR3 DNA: TGCAGTGCTAGAGAGGGAGCGGAAGCTTTCTTT. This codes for CSAREGAEAFF.

The CDR3 protein is CASGGLAGGPNTDTQYF. CDR3 DNA sequence: TGTGCCAGTGGAGGACTAGCGGGAGGGCCGAACACAGATACGCAGTATTTT. The chain carries TRBV2 and TRBJ2-3, with 15 bases aligning to TRBD2. V was pared by 9 bases and J by 2 bases, with 9 bases of the junction left unmatched. This CDR3 contains 17 residues. In germline, CDR1 is SNHLY, CDR2 FYNNEI.

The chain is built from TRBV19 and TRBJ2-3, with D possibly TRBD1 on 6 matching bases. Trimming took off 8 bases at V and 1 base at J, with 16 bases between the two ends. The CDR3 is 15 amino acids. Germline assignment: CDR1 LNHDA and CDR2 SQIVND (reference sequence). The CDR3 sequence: CASSTGTHGTDTQYF. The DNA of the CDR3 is TGTGCCAGTTCTACCGGGACACACGGCACAGATACGCAGTATTTT.

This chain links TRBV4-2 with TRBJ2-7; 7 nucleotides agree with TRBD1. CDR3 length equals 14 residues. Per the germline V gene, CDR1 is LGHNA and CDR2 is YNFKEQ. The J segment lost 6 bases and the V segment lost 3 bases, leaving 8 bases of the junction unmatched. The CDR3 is CASSQRGRGPEQYF. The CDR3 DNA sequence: TGTGCCAGCAGCCAGCGAGGAAGGGGGCCCGAGCAGTACTTC.